Sequencing of this TCR beta chain was carried out in a study of blood T cell repertoires in COVID-19. Study as a whole: Acute-phase and convalescent COVID-19 samples originated in the United States, Italy and Spain. T cells, B-cell-depleted T cells, or PBMCs supplied cDNA or gDNA.

There are a few counts of this clone. Germline V CDR1 and CDR2: LGHNA, YNFKEQ. This CDR3 is built from 15 residues. V lost 4 bases and J lost 1, with 13 bases in between. Original processing methods: Quantification of nucleated cells was approximated via reference gene primer amplification. Generated by immunoSEQ multiplex PCR, the TCRdb table keeps only in-frame clones and is missing some. That table gives V, J and clone size, and the DNA gave D and trimming. The profile shows 200,000 to 250,000 clones, around four fifths of them singletons. This sequence originates from an elderly woman with acute or convalescent COVID-19. The source material was peripheral blood. The chain carries TRBV4-2 and TRBJ1-1; D is undetermined. In DNA form, the CDR3 reads TGTGCCAGCAGCCGCAAAGGGCGGGAGAACACTGAAGCTTTCTTT. This gives the protein CASSRKGRENTEAFF.